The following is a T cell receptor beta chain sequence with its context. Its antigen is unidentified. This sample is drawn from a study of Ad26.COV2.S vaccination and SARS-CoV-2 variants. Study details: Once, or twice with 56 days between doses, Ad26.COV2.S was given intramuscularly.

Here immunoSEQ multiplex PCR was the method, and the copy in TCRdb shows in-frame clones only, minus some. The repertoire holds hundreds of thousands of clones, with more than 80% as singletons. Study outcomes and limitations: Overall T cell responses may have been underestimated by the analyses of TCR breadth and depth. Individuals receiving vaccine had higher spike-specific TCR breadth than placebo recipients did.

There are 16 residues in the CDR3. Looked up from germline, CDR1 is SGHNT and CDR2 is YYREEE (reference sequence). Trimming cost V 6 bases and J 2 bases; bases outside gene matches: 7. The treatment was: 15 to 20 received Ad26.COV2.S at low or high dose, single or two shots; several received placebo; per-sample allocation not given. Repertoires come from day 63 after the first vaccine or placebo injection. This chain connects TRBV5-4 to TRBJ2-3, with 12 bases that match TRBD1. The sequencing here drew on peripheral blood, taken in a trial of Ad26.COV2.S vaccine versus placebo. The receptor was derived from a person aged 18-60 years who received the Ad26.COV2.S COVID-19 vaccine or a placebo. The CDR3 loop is CASNFGGQGATDTQYF. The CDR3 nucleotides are TGTGCCAGCAATTTCGGGGGACAGGGGGCCACAGATACGCAGTATTTT. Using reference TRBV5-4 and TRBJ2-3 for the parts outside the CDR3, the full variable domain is ETGVTQSPTHLIKTRGQQVTLRCSSQSGHNTVSWYQQALGQGPQFIFQYYREEENGRGNFPPRFSGLQFPNYSSELNVNALELDDSALYLCASNFGGQGATDTQYFGPGTRLTVL.